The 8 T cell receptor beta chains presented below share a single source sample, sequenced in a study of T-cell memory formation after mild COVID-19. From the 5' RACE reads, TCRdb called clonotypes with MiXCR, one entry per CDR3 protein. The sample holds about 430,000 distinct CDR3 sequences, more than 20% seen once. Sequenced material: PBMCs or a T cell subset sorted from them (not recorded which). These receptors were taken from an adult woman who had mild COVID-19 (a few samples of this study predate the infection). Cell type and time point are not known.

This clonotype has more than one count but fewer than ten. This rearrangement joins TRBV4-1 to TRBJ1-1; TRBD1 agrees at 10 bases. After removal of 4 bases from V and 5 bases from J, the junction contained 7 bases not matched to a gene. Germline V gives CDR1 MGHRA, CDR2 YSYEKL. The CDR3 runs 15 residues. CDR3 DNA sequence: TGCGCCAGCAGCCCAACGACAGGGGGCAGAACTGAAGCTTTCTTT. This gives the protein CASSPTTGGRTEAFF.

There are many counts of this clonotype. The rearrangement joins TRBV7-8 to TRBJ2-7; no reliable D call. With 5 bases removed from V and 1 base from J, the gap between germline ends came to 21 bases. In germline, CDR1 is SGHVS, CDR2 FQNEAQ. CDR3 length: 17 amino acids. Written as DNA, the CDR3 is TGTGCCAGCAGCCTAACAACAGCCGACTTTCATTCCTACGAGCAGTACTTC. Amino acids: CASSLTTADFHSYEQYF.

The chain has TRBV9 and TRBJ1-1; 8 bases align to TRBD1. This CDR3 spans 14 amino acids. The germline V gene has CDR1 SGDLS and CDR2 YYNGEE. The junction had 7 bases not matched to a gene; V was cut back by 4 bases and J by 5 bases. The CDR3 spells CASSTGQGFTEAFF. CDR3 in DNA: TGTGCCAGCAGCACCGGACAGGGATTTACTGAAGCTTTCTTT. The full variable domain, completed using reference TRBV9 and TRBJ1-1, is DSGVTQTPKHLITATGQRVTLRCSPRSGDLSVYWYQQSLDQGLQFLIQYYNGEERAKGNILERFSAQQFPDLHSELNLSSLELGDSALYFCASSTGQGFTEAFFGQGTRLTVV.

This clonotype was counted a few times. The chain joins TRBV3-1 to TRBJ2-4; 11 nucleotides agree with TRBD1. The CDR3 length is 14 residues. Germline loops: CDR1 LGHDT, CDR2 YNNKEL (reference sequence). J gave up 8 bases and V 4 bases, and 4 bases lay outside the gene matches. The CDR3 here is CASSPGQGGHIQYF. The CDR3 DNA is TGTGCCAGCAGCCCGGGACAGGGGGGACACATTCAGTACTTC.

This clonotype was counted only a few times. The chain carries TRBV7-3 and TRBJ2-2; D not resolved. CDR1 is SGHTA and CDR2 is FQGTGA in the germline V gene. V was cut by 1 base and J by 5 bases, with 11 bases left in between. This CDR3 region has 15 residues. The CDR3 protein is CASSLRSPGTGELFF. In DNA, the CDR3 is TGTGCCAGCAGCTTAAGGTCCCCTGGGACCGGGGAGCTGTTTTTT.

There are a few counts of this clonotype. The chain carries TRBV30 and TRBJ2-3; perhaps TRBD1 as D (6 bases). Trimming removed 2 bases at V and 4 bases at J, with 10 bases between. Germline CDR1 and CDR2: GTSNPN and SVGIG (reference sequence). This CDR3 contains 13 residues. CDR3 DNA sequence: TGTGCCTGGAGTACACAGGGAGCAGATACGCAGTATTTT. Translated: CAWSTQGADTQYF.

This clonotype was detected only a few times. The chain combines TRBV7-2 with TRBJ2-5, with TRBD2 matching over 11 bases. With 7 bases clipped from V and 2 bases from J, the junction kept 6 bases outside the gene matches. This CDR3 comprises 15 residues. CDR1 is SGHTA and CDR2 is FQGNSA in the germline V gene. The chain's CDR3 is CASTRLAGTQETQYF. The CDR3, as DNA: TGTGCCAGCACCAGACTAGCGGGGACACAAGAGACCCAGTACTTC.

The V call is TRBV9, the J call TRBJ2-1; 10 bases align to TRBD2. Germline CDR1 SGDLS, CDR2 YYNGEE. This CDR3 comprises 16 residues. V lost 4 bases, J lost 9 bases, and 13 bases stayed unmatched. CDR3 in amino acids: CASSPEGSGRAVEQFF. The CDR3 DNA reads TGTGCCAGCAGCCCCGAGGGAAGCGGGAGGGCCGTTGAGCAGTTCTTC. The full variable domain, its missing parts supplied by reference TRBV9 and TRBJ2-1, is DSGVTQTPKHLITATGQRVTLRCSPRSGDLSVYWYQQSLDQGLQFLIQYYNGEERAKGNILERFSAQQFPDLHSELNLSSLELGDSALYFCASSPEGSGRAVEQFFGPGTRLTVL.